A selection of T cell receptor beta chains follows, all from one sample in a study of response to subunit inactivated influenza vaccine. A single record per CDR3 protein comes from TCRdb applying MiXCR to the RT-PCR reads. The sample lists hundreds of thousands of distinct CDR3 sequences; over 9.5% were seen once. Source: PBMCs from blood, taken 40 to 50 days after vaccination. All receptors come from a man aged 45-65 years who received an inactivated influenza vaccine. The CDR3 runs from the conserved cysteine through the conserved F or W. The order of the fields is V gene, D gene, J gene, clone size, CDR3 protein, CDR3 DNA. A D gene is named only where the DNA matches it firmly. Size values are once, few and many counts, or a class for expanded clones, and some rows have none.

V gene: TRBV6-1; D gene: TRBD1; J gene: TRBJ2-2; clone size: few; CDR3 protein: CASRRQGLTGELFF; CDR3 DNA: TGTGCCAGCAGAAGACAGGGCCTCACCGGGGAGCTGTTTTTT
V gene: TRBV20-1; D gene: TRBD1; J gene: TRBJ2-7; clone size: many; CDR3 protein: CSARDRGTYEQYF; CDR3 DNA: TGCAGTGCTAGGGACAGGGGAACCTACGAGCAGTACTTC
V gene: TRBV7-8; D gene: NA; J gene: TRBJ2-7; clone size: NA; CDR3 protein: CASSPPIGEQYF; CDR3 DNA: TGTGCCAGCAGCCCCCCTATTGGCGAGCAGTACTTC
V gene: TRBV6-4; D gene: TRBD2; J gene: TRBJ2-1; clone size: NA; CDR3 protein: CASSDVAGSLLNEQFF; CDR3 DNA: TGTGCCAGCAGTGACGTAGCGGGATCACTTTTGAATGAGCAGTTCTTC
V gene: TRBV5-1; D gene: TRBD2; J gene: TRBJ2-7; clone size: NA; CDR3 protein: CASSLGREGQQYF; CDR3 DNA: TGCGCCAGCAGCTTGGGCAGGGAGGGTCAGCAGTACTTC
V gene: TRBV10-3; D gene: TRBD2; J gene: TRBJ2-1; clone size: few; CDR3 protein: CAISEPTGTSGRSEQFF; CDR3 DNA: TGTGCCATCAGTGAGCCTACCGGGACTAGCGGGAGAAGTGAGCAGTTCTTC
V gene: TRBV12-3/TRBV12-4; D gene: NA; J gene: TRBJ1-1; clone size: NA; CDR3 protein: CASSLGQGGEAFF; CDR3 DNA: TGTGCCAGCAGTTTAGGTCAGGGCGGTGAAGCTTTCTTT
V gene: TRBV7-9; D gene: NA; J gene: TRBJ2-1; clone size: NA; CDR3 protein: CASSSDPFGVQFF; CDR3 DNA: TGTGCCAGCAGCTCCGACCCGTTCGGCGTGCAGTTCTTC
V gene: TRBV4-1; D gene: NA; J gene: TRBJ1-6; clone size: few; CDR3 protein: CASSRTGINSPLHF; CDR3 DNA: TGCGCCAGCAGCCGTACCGGGATCAATTCACCCCTCCACTTT
V gene: TRBV12-3/TRBV12-4; D gene: NA; J gene: TRBJ2-1; clone size: NA; CDR3 protein: CASSPNNRGEQFF; CDR3 DNA: TGTGCCAGCAGTCCTAATAATAGGGGTGAGCAGTTCTTC
V gene: TRBV2; D gene: TRBD1; J gene: TRBJ2-5; clone size: NA; CDR3 protein: CASSEGHRGPPQETQYF; CDR3 DNA: TGTGCCAGCAGTGAAGGCCACAGGGGGCCCCCGCAAGAGACCCAGTACTTC
V gene: TRBV10-3; D gene: NA; J gene: TRBJ2-3; clone size: few; CDR3 protein: CAISSPGGSHSTDTQYF; CDR3 DNA: TGTGCCATCAGTTCCCCCGGGGGCAGCCACAGCACAGATACGCAGTATTTT
V gene: TRBV6-1; D gene: TRBD1; J gene: TRBJ2-3; clone size: NA; CDR3 protein: CASRKTGVRGNTQYF; CDR3 DNA: TGTGCCAGCAGAAAGACAGGGGTCAGGGGGAATACGCAGTATTTT
V gene: TRBV13; D gene: TRBD2; J gene: TRBJ2-3; clone size: NA; CDR3 protein: CASSLTSDLDTQYF; CDR3 DNA: TGTGCCAGCAGCTTGACTAGCGATCTCGATACGCAGTATTTT
V gene: TRBV5-1; D gene: TRBD2; J gene: TRBJ2-1; clone size: many; CDR3 protein: CASSPEVSGSGLFF; CDR3 DNA: TGCGCCAGCAGCCCAGAGGTTAGCGGGAGCGGTTTGTTCTTC
V gene: TRBV7-9; D gene: TRBD1; J gene: TRBJ1-1; clone size: few; CDR3 protein: CASSVTGAVGEAFF; CDR3 DNA: TGTGCCAGCAGCGTGACAGGGGCCGTGGGTGAAGCTTTCTTT
V gene: TRBV5-1; D gene: NA; J gene: TRBJ2-3; clone size: many; CDR3 protein: CASSLNTGVSTDTQYF; CDR3 DNA: TGCGCCAGCAGCTTGAACACAGGCGTAAGCACAGATACGCAGTATTTT
V gene: TRBV20-1; D gene: NA; J gene: TRBJ2-2; clone size: many; CDR3 protein: CSVQTGAGELFF; CDR3 DNA: TGCAGTGTGCAGACGGGTGCCGGGGAGCTGTTTTTT
V gene: TRBV29-1; D gene: NA; J gene: TRBJ1-2; clone size: few; CDR3 protein: CSVEDEKGNYGYTF; CDR3 DNA: TGCAGCGTTGAAGATGAGAAAGGGAACTATGGCTACACCTTC
V gene: TRBV14; D gene: NA; J gene: TRBJ1-6; clone size: NA; CDR3 protein: CASSLSGSQNSPLHF; CDR3 DNA: TGTGCCAGCAGTCTCTCAGGCAGCCAGAATTCACCCCTCCACTTT
V gene: TRBV7-8; D gene: NA; J gene: TRBJ2-7; clone size: NA; CDR3 protein: CASSARRLGGSYEQYF; CDR3 DNA: TGTGCCAGCAGCGCGCGGCGATTAGGCGGTTCCTACGAGCAGTACTTC
V gene: TRBV6-2/TRBV6-3; D gene: TRBD2; J gene: TRBJ2-7; clone size: few; CDR3 protein: CASSYGGDGPYEQYF; CDR3 DNA: TGTGCCAGCAGTTACGGGGGGGACGGACCCTACGAGCAGTACTTC
V gene: TRBV27; D gene: NA; J gene: TRBJ2-2; clone size: NA; CDR3 protein: CASSLSTGSGTGELFF; CDR3 DNA: TGTGCCAGCAGTTTATCGACGGGGTCAGGAACCGGGGAGCTGTTTTTT
V gene: TRBV20-1; D gene: TRBD2; J gene: TRBJ2-1; clone size: NA; CDR3 protein: CSALSSGRMNEQFF; CDR3 DNA: TGCAGTGCCTTAAGTAGCGGGAGGATGAATGAGCAGTTCTTC
V gene: TRBV6-2/TRBV6-3; D gene: NA; J gene: TRBJ2-1; clone size: few; CDR3 protein: CASSYFGRTLRNEQFF; CDR3 DNA: TGTGCCAGCAGTTACTTCGGAAGGACTCTTCGAAATGAGCAGTTCTTC
V gene: TRBV6-6; D gene: NA; J gene: TRBJ2-1; clone size: NA; CDR3 protein: CASSRTHEQFF; CDR3 DNA: TGTGCCAGCAGTCGTACCCATGAGCAGTTCTTC
V gene: TRBV5-1; D gene: NA; J gene: TRBJ2-2; clone size: many; CDR3 protein: CASSLVVSGTGELFF; CDR3 DNA: TGCGCCAGCAGCCTTGTGGTTAGTGGCACCGGGGAGCTGTTTTTT
V gene: TRBV20-1; D gene: NA; J gene: TRBJ2-7; clone size: NA; CDR3 protein: CSARDEKGSYTSYEQYF; CDR3 DNA: TGCAGTGCTAGAGACGAAAAGGGTAGTTATACTTCCTACGAGCAGTACTTC
V gene: TRBV20-1; D gene: NA; J gene: TRBJ2-1; clone size: many; CDR3 protein: CSATPLVYNEQFF; CDR3 DNA: TGCAGTGCTACCCCCTTAGTGTACAATGAGCAGTTCTTC
V gene: TRBV6-2/TRBV6-3; D gene: NA; J gene: TRBJ2-2; clone size: NA; CDR3 protein: CASSPNVGATGELFF; CDR3 DNA: TGTGCCAGCAGCCCGAACGTGGGGGCCACCGGGGAGCTGTTTTTT
V gene: TRBV29-1; D gene: NA; J gene: TRBJ2-3; clone size: NA; CDR3 protein: CSVEARLTDTQYF; CDR3 DNA: TGCAGCGTTGAAGCTCGACTTACAGATACGCAGTATTTT
V gene: TRBV10-3; D gene: NA; J gene: TRBJ1-2; clone size: NA; CDR3 protein: CAISDLGAGYGYTF; CDR3 DNA: TGTGCCATCAGTGATTTGGGGGCCGGCTATGGCTACACCTTC
V gene: TRBV7-3; D gene: TRBD1; J gene: TRBJ2-5; clone size: NA; CDR3 protein: CASSLDGTAETQYF; CDR3 DNA: TGTGCCAGCAGCTTAGATGGGACAGCAGAGACCCAGTACTTC
V gene: TRBV6-1; D gene: NA; J gene: TRBJ1-5; clone size: NA; CDR3 protein: CASRPHSNQPQHF; CDR3 DNA: TGTGCCAGCAGACCCCATAGCAATCAGCCCCAGCATTTT
V gene: TRBV3-1; D gene: NA; J gene: TRBJ2-1; clone size: few; CDR3 protein: CASSQDLSQKEQFF; CDR3 DNA: TGTGCCAGCAGCCAAGATCTGAGCCAGAAGGAGCAGTTCTTC
V gene: TRBV20-1; D gene: NA; J gene: TRBJ2-5; clone size: NA; CDR3 protein: CSAKTGRRETQYF; CDR3 DNA: TGCAGTGCTAAAACGGGGCGTCGTGAGACCCAGTACTTC
V gene: TRBV7-2; D gene: NA; J gene: TRBJ2-1; clone size: NA; CDR3 protein: CASSLVPLAGYNEQFF; CDR3 DNA: TGTGCCAGCAGCTTAGTTCCATTGGCGGGGTACAATGAGCAGTTCTTC